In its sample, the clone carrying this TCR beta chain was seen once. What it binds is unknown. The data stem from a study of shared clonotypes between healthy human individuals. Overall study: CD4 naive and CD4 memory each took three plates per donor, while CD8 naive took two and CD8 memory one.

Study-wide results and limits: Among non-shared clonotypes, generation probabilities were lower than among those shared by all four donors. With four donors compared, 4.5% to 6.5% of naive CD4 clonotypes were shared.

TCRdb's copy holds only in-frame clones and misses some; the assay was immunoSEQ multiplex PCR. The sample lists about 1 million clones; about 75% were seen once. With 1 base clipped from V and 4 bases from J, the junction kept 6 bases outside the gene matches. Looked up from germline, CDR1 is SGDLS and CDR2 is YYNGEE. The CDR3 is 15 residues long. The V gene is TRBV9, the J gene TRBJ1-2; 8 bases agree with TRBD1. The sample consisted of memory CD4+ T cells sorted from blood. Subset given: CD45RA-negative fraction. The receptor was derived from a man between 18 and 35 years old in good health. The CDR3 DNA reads TGTGCCAGCAGCGTAAAGGAGGGACAGGCCTATGGCTACACCTTC. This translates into CASSVKEGQAYGYTF.